This T cell receptor (beta chain) was observed in a study of tumor and adjacent non-tumor tissue in lung cancer. Turning to the study itself: The patients, 10 to 11 men and 4 to 6 women, were about 30 to 76 with stage I to III disease. On average, productive TCRbeta reads reached 4 million to 5 million per sample. Study conclusions and caveats: Tumor repertoires had a smaller top 100 clone share than normal lung. Tumor TCR diversity, when higher, was linked to shorter survival.

Three rounds of nested PCR, following a modified ARM-PCR protocol, produced the TCRbeta library. TCRdb reprocessed the multiplex PCR reads via MiXCR and lists one record per CDR3 protein. The data contain around 71,000 distinct CDR3 sequences, just under 75% of them singletons. The CDR3 extends over 13 amino acids. Germline loops: CDR1 MNHNS, CDR2 SASEGT. As to this clonotype: Its antigen is undetermined. A junction end diverges from the germline sequence, so it may reflect a read error.

The template was RNA from unsorted bulk tissue. The sequence was obtained from a woman in her forties with non-small cell lung cancer. The genes are TRBV6-1 and TRBJ2-5; D uncertain. The sequenced sample consisted of lung tumor tissue. This CDR3 reads CASNLDQQETQYF. CDR3 in DNA: TGCGCCAGCAACTTAGATCAGCAAGAGACCCAGTACTTC.